This TCR beta chain was captured by sequencing in a study of cytomegalovirus exposure and HLA in healthy donors. General study points: A few chains linked to CMV were shown in vitro to be specific for CMV antigens. Several of the most significant clusters appeared, in a later analysis, to be linked to common viral pathogens. Later on, a genetic analysis was performed. It linked a missense variant in DCLRE1C with V- and J-gene trimming of TCR beta.

Comments on this clone: Antigen specificity is unknown.

Trimming removed 7 bases from V and 7 bases from J, with 10 bases in between. From germline, CDR1 is MNHNS and CDR2 SASEGT. The length of the CDR3 is 11 residues. PCR employed 60 Vbeta and 13 Jbeta primers. Sequencing used immunoSEQ multiplex PCR; TCRdb keeps in-frame clones, though not all of them. The sample shows around 120,000 clones, just over 75% of them seen only once. Sequenced sample: PBMCs. The receptor comes from a woman between 50 and 59 years old in good health and CMV-seronegative. V is TRBV6-1 and J is TRBJ1-1; D not resolved. CDR3 sequence reads: CASTLADEAFF. Here the CDR3 DNA reads TGTGCCAGCACTTTGGCAGATGAAGCTTTCTTT.